A selection of T cell receptor beta chains follows, all from one sample in a study of CD8+CD57+ T cells in acquired aplastic anemia. TCRdb itself ran the reads through MiXCR, one entry per CDR3 protein. The sample includes 250,000 to 350,000 distinct CDR3 sequences, approximately 57% of them seen just once. Sequenced material: sorted CD4+, CD8+, or CD8+CD57+ T cells (not recorded which) from PBMCs. The source of these receptors is a human donor with aplastic anemia. CDR3s include the opening cysteine and the closing phenylalanine or tryptophan. A D gene is named only where the DNA matches it firmly. Not all rows give a size; the values are once, few, many and, for expanded clones, a class.

d_gene	v_gene	j_gene	abundance	CDR3aa	CDR3nt
TRBD1	TRBV10-3	TRBJ1-1	NA	CAISQQGPTTEAFF	TGTGCCATCAGTCAACAGGGGCCTACCACTGAAGCTTTCTTT
TRBD1	TRBV4-2	TRBJ1-6	many	CASSQERTGGVTLHF	TGTGCCAGCAGCCAAGAGAGGACAGGAGGTGTAACCCTCCACTTT
TRBD2	TRBV12-3/TRBV12-4	TRBJ2-5	many	CATLLAGGETQYF	TGTGCCACCCTACTAGCGGGGGGTGAGACCCAGTACTTC
NA	TRBV24-1	TRBJ2-5	NA	CATSDPDSLETQYF	TGTGCCACCAGTGATCCGGACAGCCTAGAGACCCAGTACTTC
TRBD1	TRBV20-1	TRBJ1-6	NA	CSARDRVQQGYNSPLHF	TGCAGTGCTAGAGATCGGGTTCAACAGGGGTATAATTCACCCCTCCACTTT
TRBD1	TRBV20-1	TRBJ1-6	NA	CSARGQGMSYNSPLHF	TGCAGTGCTAGAGGACAGGGGATGTCCTATAATTCACCCCTCCACTTT
NA	TRBV2	TRBJ1-2	many	CASSEAEHRYGYTF	TGTGCCAGCAGTGAAGCTGAACATCGCTATGGCTACACCTTC
NA	TRBV7-8	TRBJ2-5	many	CASSSQPGTQETQYF	TGTGCCAGCAGCTCCCAACCCGGAACCCAAGAGACCCAGTACTTC
NA	TRBV5-4	TRBJ2-3	many	CASSLATQGRNTQYF	TGTGCCAGCAGCTTGGCCACTCAGGGGCGGAATACGCAGTATTTT
NA	TRBV9	TRBJ1-5	NA	CASSFGRSGQPQHF	TGTGCCAGCAGTTTTGGCAGGTCGGGTCAGCCCCAGCATTTT
NA	TRBV7-2	TRBJ1-5	NA	CASSFGGNQPQHF	TGTGCCAGCAGCTTCGGGGGAAATCAGCCCCAGCATTTT
TRBD2	TRBV10-3	TRBJ2-1	few	CAIRDIAGTGAEQFF	TGTGCCATCCGAGACATAGCGGGCACCGGAGCGGAGCAGTTCTTC
NA	TRBV7-2	TRBJ1-5	NA	CASRKAGGFNQPQHF	TGTGCCAGCAGGAAGGCGGGAGGTTTCAATCAGCCCCAGCATTTT
NA	TRBV7-7	TRBJ2-5	NA	CASSTKGGTQYF	TGTGCCAGCAGTACCAAGGGCGGGACCCAGTACTTC
TRBD2	TRBV7-8	TRBJ2-1	many	CASAEGLANYNEQFF	TGTGCCAGCGCCGAGGGACTAGCGAACTACAATGAGCAGTTCTTC
NA	TRBV6-5	TRBJ1-3	many	CASRFSSGNTIYF	TGTGCCAGCAGGTTTAGCTCTGGAAACACCATATATTTT
NA	TRBV7-8	TRBJ2-7	NA	CASSFVPGHYEQYF	TGTGCCAGCAGCTTCGTCCCGGGACACTACGAGCAGTACTTC
NA	TRBV11-2	TRBJ1-2	once	CASSSFKLYGYTF	TGTGCCAGCAGCTCCTTCAAGCTCTATGGCTACACCTTC
TRBD1	TRBV19	TRBJ1-6	once	CASSVGTGGSPLHF	TGTGCCAGTAGTGTCGGGACAGGGGGGTCACCCCTCCACTTT
TRBD1	TRBV20-1	TRBJ2-1	few	CSAHRGNEQFF	TGCAGTGCTCACAGGGGGAATGAGCAGTTCTTC
NA	TRBV24-1	TRBJ1-2	NA	CATSALGGNGYTF	TGTGCCACCAGTGCCCTGGGCGGGAATGGCTACACCTTC
NA	TRBV7-9	TRBJ2-7	NA	CASSLEGAPYEQYF	TGTGCCAGCAGCTTAGAAGGGGCACCCTACGAGCAGTACTTC
TRBD1	TRBV7-2	TRBJ2-7	NA	CASSPTTGGLTSYEQYF	TGTGCCAGCAGCCCCACGACAGGGGGACTCACCTCCTACGAGCAGTACTTC
NA	TRBV11-2	TRBJ1-6	NA	CASTPLGVSPLHF	TGTGCCAGCACCCCATTGGGAGTCTCACCCCTCCACTTT
TRBD1	TRBV7-3	TRBJ1-1	many	CASSPGTVNTEAFF	TGTGCCAGCAGCCCCGGGACAGTGAACACTGAAGCTTTCTTT
TRBD1	TRBV15	TRBJ1-1	NA	CATSRRTGSFTEAFF	TGTGCCACCAGCAGAAGGACAGGGAGTTTCACTGAAGCTTTCTTT
NA	TRBV20-1	TRBJ2-7	NA	CSAMTRHGQYF	TGCAGTGCCATGACCCGGCATGGGCAGTACTTC
NA	TRBV6-5	TRBJ1-1	many	CASTATLNTEAFF	TGTGCCAGCACAGCCACTCTGAACACTGAAGCTTTCTTT
NA	TRBV5-1	TRBJ1-1	NA	CASSLEGVRMNTEAFF	TGCGCCAGCAGCTTGGAAGGGGTTCGAATGAACACTGAAGCTTTCTTT
TRBD2	TRBV19	TRBJ2-5	many	CASASGRETQYF	TGTGCCAGCGCTAGCGGGAGAGAGACCCAGTACTTC
NA	TRBV5-1	TRBJ1-2	NA	CASSPIRDYGYTF	TGCGCCAGCAGTCCCATTCGGGACTATGGCTACACCTTC
TRBD1	TRBV5-4	TRBJ2-2	NA	CASSLRAGGNTGELFF	TGTGCCAGCAGCCTCAGGGCAGGGGGGAACACCGGGGAGCTGTTTTTT
NA	TRBV7-8	TRBJ1-2	NA	CASRPTSNYGYTF	TGTGCCAGCAGACCAACTTCTAACTATGGCTACACCTTC
TRBD1	TRBV10-3	TRBJ1-3	NA	CAISGQGGGNTIYF	TGTGCCATCAGCGGACAGGGAGGCGGAAACACCATATATTTT
TRBD2	TRBV20-1	TRBJ2-7	NA	CSARRASGRSDEQYF	TGCAGTGCTAGAAGAGCTAGCGGGAGATCCGACGAGCAGTACTTC
TRBD1	TRBV14	TRBJ2-3	NA	CASSQIGQVTDTQYF	TGTGCCAGCAGCCAAATTGGACAGGTTACAGATACGCAGTATTTT
NA	TRBV24-1	TRBJ2-2	NA	CATSDPSSGVELFF	TGTGCCACCAGTGACCCCTCTTCGGGAGTGGAGCTGTTTTTT
NA	TRBV6-2/TRBV6-3	TRBJ1-1	once	CASSYIPGTEAFF	TGTGCCAGCAGTTACATCCCGGGGACTGAAGCTTTCTTT
TRBD1	TRBV7-3	TRBJ2-1	few	CASSEHRGSNEQFF	TGTGCCAGCAGCGAACACAGGGGGTCGAATGAGCAGTTCTTC
NA	TRBV6-1	TRBJ1-1	NA	CASSDEGRGTEAFF	TGTGCCAGCAGTGATGAGGGGCGGGGCACCGAAGCTTTCTTT
NA	TRBV19	TRBJ1-6	NA	CASSGYGLAGF	TGTGCCAGTAGCGGGTATGGACTAGCGGGCTTT
NA	TRBV19	TRBJ1-2	NA	CASTPRASSDGYTF	TGTGCCAGCACACCGAGGGCGTCGTCTGATGGCTACACCTTC
TRBD1	TRBV18	TRBJ1-4	NA	CASSPRQAQGGNEKLFF	TGTGCCAGCTCACCACGACAGGCTCAGGGGGGTAATGAAAAACTGTTTTTT
TRBD1	TRBV25-1	TRBJ1-1	NA	CAAGQGASTEAFF	TGTGCGGCGGGACAGGGGGCCAGCACTGAAGCTTTCTTT
TRBD2	TRBV20-1	TRBJ2-3	NA	CSARRLAGSLSTDTQYF	TGCAGTGCTAGACGACTAGCGGGCTCGCTTAGCACAGATACGCAGTATTTT
NA	TRBV10-3	TRBJ1-3	NA	CAISESTPAGNTIYF	TGTGCCATCAGTGAGTCGACACCGGCAGGAAACACCATATATTTT
NA	TRBV15	TRBJ1-2	few	CATRGVTPYGYTF	TGTGCCACCAGAGGGGTAACCCCCTATGGCTACACCTTC
NA	TRBV2	TRBJ2-3	NA	CASSEGLATYTQYF	TGTGCCAGCAGTGAAGGGCTAGCGACCTACACGCAGTATTTT
NA	TRBV25-1	TRBJ1-6	NA	CASSPYGNSPLHF	TGTGCCAGCAGTCCCTACGGGAATTCACCCCTCCACTTT
NA	TRBV20-1	TRBJ2-5	few	CSARERETQYF	TGCAGTGCTAGAGAGAGGGAGACCCAGTACTTC
NA	TRBV6-9	TRBJ2-1	NA	CASSQDNSYNEQFF	TGTGCCAGCAGCCAAGACAACTCCTACAATGAGCAGTTCTTC
NA	TRBV29-1	TRBJ1-1	NA	CSVRRGRTNTEAFF	TGCAGCGTTCGCCGCGGACGGACCAACACTGAAGCTTTCTTT
NA	TRBV29-1	TRBJ1-2	NA	CSVEKETGYGYTF	TGCAGCGTTGAGAAGGAAACAGGGTATGGCTACACCTTC
NA	TRBV30	TRBJ2-5	many	CAWSDHRVSGETQYF	TGTGCCTGGAGTGACCATAGGGTATCCGGAGAGACCCAGTACTTC